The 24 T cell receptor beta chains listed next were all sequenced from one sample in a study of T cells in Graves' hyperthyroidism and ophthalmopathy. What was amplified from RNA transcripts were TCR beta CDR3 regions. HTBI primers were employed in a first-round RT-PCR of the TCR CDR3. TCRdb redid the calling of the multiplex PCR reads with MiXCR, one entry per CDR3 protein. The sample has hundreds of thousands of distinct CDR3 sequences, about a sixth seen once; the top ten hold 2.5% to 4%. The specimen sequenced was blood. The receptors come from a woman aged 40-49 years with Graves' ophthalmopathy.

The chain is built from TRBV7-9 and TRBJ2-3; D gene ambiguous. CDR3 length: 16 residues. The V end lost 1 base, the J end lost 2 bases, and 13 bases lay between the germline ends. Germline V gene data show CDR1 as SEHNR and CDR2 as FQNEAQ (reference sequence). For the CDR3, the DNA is TGTGCCAGCAGCTTAGTAGTGGAACCCCTCACAGATACGCAGTATTTT. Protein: CASSLVVEPLTDTQYF. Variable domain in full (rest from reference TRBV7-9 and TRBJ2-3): DTGVSQNPRHKITKRGQNVTFRCDPISEHNRLYWYRQTLGQGPEFLTYFQNEAQLEKSRLLSDRFSAERPKGSFSTLEIQRTEQGDSAMYLCASSLVVEPLTDTQYFGPGTRLTVL.

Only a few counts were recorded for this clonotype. CDR3 coding DNA: TGCAGCGCGGAAGGGGGCTCGAACACTGAAGCTTTCTTT. This sequence encodes CSAEGGSNTEAFF. The chain recombines TRBV29-1 with TRBJ1-1; the match to TRBD1 covers 7 bases. There are 13 residues in the CDR3. Germline V gene lookup returns CDR1 SQVTM and CDR2 ANQGSEA. V dropped 7 bases and J dropped 1; count of bases not matched to a gene: 6.

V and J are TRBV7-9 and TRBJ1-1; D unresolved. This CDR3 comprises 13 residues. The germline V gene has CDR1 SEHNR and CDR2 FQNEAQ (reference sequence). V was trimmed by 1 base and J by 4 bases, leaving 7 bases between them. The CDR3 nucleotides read TGTGCCAGCAGCTTAGTTGGATTCACTGAAGCTTTCTTT. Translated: CASSLVGFTEAFF.

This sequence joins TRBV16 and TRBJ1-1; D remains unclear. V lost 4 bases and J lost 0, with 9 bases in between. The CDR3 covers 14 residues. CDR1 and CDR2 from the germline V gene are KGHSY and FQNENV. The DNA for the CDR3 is TGTGCCAGCAGCCCAATTGACCTGAACACTGAAGCTTTCTTT. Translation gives CASSPIDLNTEAFF.

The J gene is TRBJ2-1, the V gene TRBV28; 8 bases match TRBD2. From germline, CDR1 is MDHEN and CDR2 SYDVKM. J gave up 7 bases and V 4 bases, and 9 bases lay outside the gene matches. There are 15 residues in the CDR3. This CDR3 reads CASSSGGTRKNEQFF. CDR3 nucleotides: TGTGCCAGCAGTTCGGGGGGGACGCGGAAGAATGAGCAGTTCTTC.

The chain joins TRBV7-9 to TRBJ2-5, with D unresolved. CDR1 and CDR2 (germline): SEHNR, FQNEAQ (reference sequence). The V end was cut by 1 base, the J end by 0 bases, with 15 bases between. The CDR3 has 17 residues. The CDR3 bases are TGTGCCAGCAGCTTAGAATTATCGGGCCGTGACCAAGAGACCCAGTACTTC. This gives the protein CASSLELSGRDQETQYF.

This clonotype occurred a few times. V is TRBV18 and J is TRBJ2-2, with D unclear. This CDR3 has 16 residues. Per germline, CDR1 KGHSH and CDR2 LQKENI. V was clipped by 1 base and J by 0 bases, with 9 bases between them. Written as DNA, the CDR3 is TGTGCCAGCTCACCACGGACGGATACGAACACCGGGGAGCTGTTTTTT. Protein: CASSPRTDTNTGELFF.

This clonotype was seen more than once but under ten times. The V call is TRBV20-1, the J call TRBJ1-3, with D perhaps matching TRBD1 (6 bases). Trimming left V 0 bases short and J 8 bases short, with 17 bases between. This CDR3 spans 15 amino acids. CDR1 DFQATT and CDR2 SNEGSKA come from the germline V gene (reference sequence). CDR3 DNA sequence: TGCAGTGCTAGAGATCAGGGGACCGCGTGGGACACCATATATTTT. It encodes CSARDQGTAWDTIYF.

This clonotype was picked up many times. Written as DNA, the CDR3 is TGTGCCAGCAGTTCGCGCACGAGCTCCTACAATGAGCAGTTCTTC. It yields the protein CASSSRTSSYNEQFF. The rearrangement uses TRBV12-3 or TRBV12-4 and TRBJ2-1, with D hard to call. Between the trimmed V and J ends, which lost 4 bases and 0 bases, there was a span of 10 bases. The CDR3 is 15 amino acids.

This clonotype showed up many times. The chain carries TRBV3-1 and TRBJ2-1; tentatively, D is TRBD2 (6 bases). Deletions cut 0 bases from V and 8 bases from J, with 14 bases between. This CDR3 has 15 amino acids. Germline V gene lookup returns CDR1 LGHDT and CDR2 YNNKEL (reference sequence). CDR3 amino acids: CASSQDGGAGYEQFF. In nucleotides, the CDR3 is TGTGCCAGCAGCCAAGATGGAGGGGCAGGCTATGAGCAGTTCTTC.

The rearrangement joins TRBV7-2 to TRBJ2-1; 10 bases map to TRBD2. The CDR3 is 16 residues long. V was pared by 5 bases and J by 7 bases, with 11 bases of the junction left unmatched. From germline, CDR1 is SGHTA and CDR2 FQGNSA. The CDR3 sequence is CASSLHLAGDRNEQFF. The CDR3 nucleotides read TGTGCCAGCAGCCTTCATCTAGCGGGAGACAGGAATGAGCAGTTCTTC.

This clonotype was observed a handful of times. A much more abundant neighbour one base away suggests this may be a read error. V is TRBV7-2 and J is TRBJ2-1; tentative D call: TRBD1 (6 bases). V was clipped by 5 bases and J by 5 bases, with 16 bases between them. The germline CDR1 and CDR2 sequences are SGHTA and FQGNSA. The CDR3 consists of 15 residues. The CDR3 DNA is TGTGCCAGCAGCATGGGGTTCAGGGGCAACAATGAGCAGTTCTTC. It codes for CASSMGFRGNNEQFF.

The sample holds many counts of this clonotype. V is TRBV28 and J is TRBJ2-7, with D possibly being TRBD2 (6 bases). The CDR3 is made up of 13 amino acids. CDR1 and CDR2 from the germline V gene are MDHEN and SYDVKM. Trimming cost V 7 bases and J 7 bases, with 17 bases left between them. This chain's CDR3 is CASTEGGSLEQYF. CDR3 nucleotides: TGTGCCAGCACCGAGGGAGGTTCCCTTGAGCAGTACTTC.

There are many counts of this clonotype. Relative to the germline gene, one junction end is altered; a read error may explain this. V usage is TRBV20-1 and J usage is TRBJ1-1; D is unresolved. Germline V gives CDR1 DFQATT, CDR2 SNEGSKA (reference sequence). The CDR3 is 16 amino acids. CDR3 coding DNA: TGCAGTGCAAGAGCCCAGGTAAAGTGGGTGAGCACTGAAGCTTTCTTT. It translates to CSARAQVKWVSTEAFF.

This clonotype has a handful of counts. Written as DNA, the CDR3 is TGTGCCAGCAGCCAAGAGAACACTGGGGGAACTGAAGCTTTCTTT. Translated, it gives CASSQENTGGTEAFF. The gene calls are TRBV11-2 and TRBJ1-1; maybe TRBD1 (5 bases). Per the germline V gene, CDR1 is SGHAT and CDR2 is FQNNGV. Trimming shortened V by 5 bases and J by 5 bases, and 18 bases separated the two germline ends. The length of the CDR3 is 15 residues.

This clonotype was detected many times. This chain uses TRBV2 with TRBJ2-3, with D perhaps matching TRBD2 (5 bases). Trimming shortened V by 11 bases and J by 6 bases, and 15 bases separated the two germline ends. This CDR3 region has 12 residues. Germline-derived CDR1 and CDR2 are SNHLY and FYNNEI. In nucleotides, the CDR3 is TGTGCCGGGAGATCGAGCCGGGATACGCAGTATTTT. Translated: CAGRSSRDTQYF.

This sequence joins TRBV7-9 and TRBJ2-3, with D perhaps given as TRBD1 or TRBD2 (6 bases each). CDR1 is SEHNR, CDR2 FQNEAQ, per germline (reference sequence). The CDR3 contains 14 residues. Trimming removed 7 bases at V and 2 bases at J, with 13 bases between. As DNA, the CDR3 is TGTGCCAGCATGGGGGGCAAGCCCACAGATACGCAGTATTTT. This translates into CASMGGKPTDTQYF.

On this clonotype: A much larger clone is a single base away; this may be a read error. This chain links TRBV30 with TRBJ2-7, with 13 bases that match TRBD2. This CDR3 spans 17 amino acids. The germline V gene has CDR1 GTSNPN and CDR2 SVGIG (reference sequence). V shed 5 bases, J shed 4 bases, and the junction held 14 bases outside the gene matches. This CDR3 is CAWGDPRGLAGPYEQYF. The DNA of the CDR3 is TGTGCCTGGGGTGATCCCAGGGGACTAGCGGGACCATACGAGCAGTACTTC.

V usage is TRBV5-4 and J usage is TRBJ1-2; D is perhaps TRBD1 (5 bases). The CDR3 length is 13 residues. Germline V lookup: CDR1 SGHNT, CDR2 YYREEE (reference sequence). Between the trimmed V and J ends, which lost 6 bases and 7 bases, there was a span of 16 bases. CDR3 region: CASTTSQGSGYTF. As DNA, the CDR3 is TGTGCCAGCACCACTTCCCAGGGATCTGGCTACACCTTC.

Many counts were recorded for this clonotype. The CDR3 DNA reads as TGTGCCAGCAGTGAACAGGGGAGGGCCGAGCAGTACTTC. Translated, it gives CASSEQGRAEQYF. The rearrangement links TRBV6-1 to TRBJ2-7, with D possibly TRBD2 on 7 matching bases. Trimming removed 2 bases at V and 6 bases at J, with 11 bases between. Germline-derived CDR1 and CDR2 are MNHNS and SASEGT. The CDR3 spans 13 residues.

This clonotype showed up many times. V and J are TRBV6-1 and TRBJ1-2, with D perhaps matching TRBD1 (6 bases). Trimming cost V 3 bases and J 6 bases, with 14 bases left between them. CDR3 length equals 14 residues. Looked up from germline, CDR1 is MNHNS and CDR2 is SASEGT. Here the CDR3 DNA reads TGTGCCAGCAGTGATCCACAGGGTTGGGATGGCTACACCTTC. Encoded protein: CASSDPQGWDGYTF.

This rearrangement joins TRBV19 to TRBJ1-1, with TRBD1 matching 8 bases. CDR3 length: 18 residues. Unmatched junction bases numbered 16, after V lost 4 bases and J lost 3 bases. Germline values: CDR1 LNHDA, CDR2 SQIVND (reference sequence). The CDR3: CASSTSPPQGARDTEAFF. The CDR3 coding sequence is TGTGCCAGTAGTACATCCCCCCCCCAGGGGGCCCGGGACACTGAAGCTTTCTTT.

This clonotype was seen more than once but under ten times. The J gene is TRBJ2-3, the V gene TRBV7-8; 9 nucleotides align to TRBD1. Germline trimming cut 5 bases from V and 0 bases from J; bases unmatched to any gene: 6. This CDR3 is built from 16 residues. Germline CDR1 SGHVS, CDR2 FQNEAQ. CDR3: CASSLGQGMSTDTQYF. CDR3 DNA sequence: TGTGCCAGCAGCCTCGGACAGGGGATGAGCACAGATACGCAGTATTTT.

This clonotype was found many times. The CDR3 spells CASTDQGADTQYF. Here the CDR3 DNA reads TGTGCCAGCACCGACCAGGGGGCGGATACGCAGTATTTT. The gene calls are TRBV28 and TRBJ2-3; TRBD1 aligns across 8 bases. Germline CDR1 reads MDHEN; CDR2 reads SYDVKM. This CDR3 is built from 13 residues. Unmatched junction bases numbered 6, after V lost 7 bases and J lost 6 bases.